The T cell receptor (beta chain) described here comes from a study of cytomegalovirus exposure and HLA in healthy donors. On this clone: Its target is not known.

The PCR had 60 Vbeta and 13 Jbeta primers. The repertoire was sequenced with immunoSEQ multiplex PCR; TCRdb's copy has only in-frame clones and lacks some. The sample has under 200,000 clones, 70% to 90% seen once. Study outcomes and limitations: Specific recognition of CMV antigens was confirmed in vitro for a few chains (all CMV-associated). Analyzed later, association rates of TCRs varied across HLA loci, with DRB1 most and HLA-C fewest. Despite most TCR sequences being rare, some public TCRs occurred in many donors.

With 5 bases removed from V and 5 bases from J, the gap between germline ends came to 16 bases. In germline, CDR1 is LNHDA, CDR2 SQIVND (reference sequence). The length of the CDR3 is 14 residues. The source is a man aged 18 to 29 in good health and CMV-seropositive. The chain recombines TRBV19 with TRBJ2-7; the D is unclear. Sequenced input: PBMCs. CDR3 region: CASSSSQAPNEQYF. The CDR3 bases are TGTGCCAGTAGTTCCAGCCAGGCCCCTAACGAGCAGTACTTC.